These T cell receptor beta chains were read from a single sample in a study of control samples from healthy donors and cancer patients. TCRdb's copy holds only in-frame clones and misses some; the assay was immunoSEQ multiplex PCR. The data hold some 120,000 clones, with under 95% observed a single time. The sample consisted of PBMCs. The receptors here all came from a man between 50 and 59 years old with head and neck cancer. CDR3s include the opening cysteine and the closing phenylalanine or tryptophan. The order of the fields is clone size, V gene, CDR3 length, J gene, D gene, CDR3 DNA, CDR3 protein. D genes are given only for firm matches. The size of a clone is reported for some rows only, either as once, few or many, or as a class for expanded clones.

>.|TRBV7-9|14|TRBJ2-3|.
TGTGCCAGCAGCTTCTTTTCGGTCACAGATACGCAGTATTTT
CASSFFSVTDTQYF
>.|TRBV4-3|16|TRBJ2-1|.
TGCGCCAGCAGCCAAGATGGAGGGGGCGCATACAATGAGCAGTTCTTC
CASSQDGGGAYNEQFF
>.|TRBV5-6|16|TRBJ2-3|.
TGTGCCAGCAGCTTGTGGAGGGGAAGGAGCACAGATACGCAGTATTTT
CASSLWRGRSTDTQYF
>.|TRBV5-6|18|TRBJ2-3|TRBD2
TGTGCCAGCAGACGACCCCTAGCGGGGCCTATTAGCACAGATACGCAGTATTTT
CASRRPLAGPISTDTQYF
>.|TRBV24-1|11|TRBJ2-5|TRBD2
TGTGCCACGGGGCGGGGGGAGACCCAGTACTTC
CATGRGETQYF
>.|TRBV28|13|TRBJ2-7|.
TGTGCCAGCAGTTTTGGCACGTACTACGAGCAGTACTTC
CASSFGTYYEQYF
>.|TRBV4-1|15|TRBJ1-2|TRBD1
TGCGCCAGCAGCAGAACCGGGACAGGGGGCTATGGCTACACCTTC
CASSRTGTGGYGYTF
>.|TRBV7-2|13|TRBJ2-7|TRBD1
TGTGCCAGCAGCTACCAGACAGGGTACGAGCAGTACTTC
CASSYQTGYEQYF
>.|TRBV30|17|TRBJ1-4|TRBD1
TGTGCCTGCCTACCGGGACAGGGGACCAGTGTGGATGAAAAACTGTTTTTT
CACLPGQGTSVDEKLFF
>once|TRBV6-1|14|TRBJ1-2|.
TGTGCCAGCAGTGAAACGGGCGGATTAGGGGGCTACACCTTC
CASSETGGLGGYTF
>.|TRBV9|17|TRBJ2-6|.
TGTGCCAGCAGCGTAGTACAGTCGCGCTCTGGGGCCAACGTCCTGACTTTC
CASSVVQSRSGANVLTF
>.|TRBV6-5|14|TRBJ2-1|TRBD1
TGTGCCAGCAGTACACAGGGGTCCTACAATGAGCAGTTCTTC
CASSTQGSYNEQFF
>.|TRBV4-1|13|TRBJ1-1|.
TGCGCCAGCAGCCATGGGGGGTTATATGAAGCTTTCTTT
CASSHGGLYEAFF
>.|TRBV18|15|TRBJ1-5|.
TGTGCCAGCTCACCCAGGACAGCCCTCAATCAGCCCCAGCATTTT
CASSPRTALNQPQHF
>.|TRBV24-1|14|TRBJ2-1|.
TGTGCCACCAGTGACACGGACTACCCCAATGAGCAGTTCTTC
CATSDTDYPNEQFF
>once|TRBV19|14|TRBJ1-2|TRBD1
TGTGCCAGTACCGGGACAGGGCGGCGCTATGGCTACACCTTC
CASTGTGRRYGYTF
>.|TRBV27|16|TRBJ2-3|TRBD2
TGTGCCAGCAGCCCGCTGACTAGCGGGGGCCCGGATACGCAGTATTTT
CASSPLTSGGPDTQYF
>.|TRBV18|12|TRBJ2-1|.
TGTGCCAGCTCACCCCCCGGGACGCTCCAGTTCTTC
CASSPPGTLQFF
>.|TRBV6-2/TRBV6-3|15|TRBJ2-5|.
TGTGCCAGCAGTTCCCGACTGCTGTCCCAAGAGACCCAGTACTTC
CASSSRLLSQETQYF
>.|TRBV5-1|16|TRBJ2-5|.
TGCGCCAGCAGCTTAGGCCTAGGGCCCACAGGCGAGACCCAGTACTTC
CASSLGLGPTGETQYF
>.|TRBV19|15|TRBJ1-2|.
TGTGCCAGTATCCCGGCCGGGGGGGTGGACTATGGCTACACCTTC
CASIPAGGVDYGYTF
>.|TRBV7-2|17|TRBJ2-2|TRBD2
TGTGCCAGCAGCTTCCTGGGACTAGCGGTGAACACCGGGGAGCTGTTTTTT
CASSFLGLAVNTGELFF
>.|TRBV27|14|TRBJ1-6|.
TGTGCCAGCAAGGAAATGGACTATAATTCACCCCTCCACTTT
CASKEMDYNSPLHF
>.|TRBV29-1|16|TRBJ2-7|TRBD1
TGCAGCGTTGAAGCCTGGACAGGCGGACGGTCCTACGAGCAGTACTTC
CSVEAWTGGRSYEQYF
>.|TRBV19|17|TRBJ1-5|.
TGTGCCAGTAGTCCACCTGCGGCGAGGGTGACCAATCAGCCCCAGCATTTT
CASSPPAARVTNQPQHF
>.|TRBV9|15|TRBJ1-5|.
TGTGCCAGCAGCGTACTACCGGACAGAGGTCAGCCCCAGCATTTT
CASSVLPDRGQPQHF